This TCR beta chain was sequenced for a study of shared clonotypes between healthy human individuals. This CDR3 is 13 amino acids long. V lost 1 base and J 5 bases, leaving 8 bases between the germline ends. Germline V gene lookup returns CDR1 LNHNV and CDR2 YYDKDF (reference sequence). The data were produced by immunoSEQ multiplex PCR, yet TCRdb's version contains in-frame clones alone and is incomplete. The sample gives over a million clones, nearly 99% of which show up once; 0.4% to 0.55% is in the top ten. Comment on this clone: Other DNA variants within this sample encode the same CDR3.

The sample comprised naive CD4+ T cells sorted from blood. Subset described: CD45RA+ positively selected. This chain joins TRBV15 and TRBJ2-5; maybe TRBD1 (5 bases). The TCR sequence derives from a man aged 25-45 years in good health. CDR3 bases: TGTGCCACCAGCAGAGCGACAGAGGAGACCCAGTACTTC. This encodes CATSRATEETQYF.